Reported below is one TCR beta chain. The PCR employed 60 Vbeta primers together with 13 Jbeta primers. Assay used: immunoSEQ multiplex PCR; TCRdb lists only in-frame clones, some missing. The sample gives fewer than 150,000 clones, approximately 79% of which show up once; approximately 16% is in the top ten. Trimming stripped 3 bases from V and 0 bases from J, with 4 bases between. CDR3 length equals 13 residues. Germline V gene sequence: CDR1 KGHSH, CDR2 LQKENI. The sample is drawn from a study of cytomegalovirus exposure and HLA in healthy donors. This receptor was obtained from a man in his fifties in good health and CMV-seropositive. The chain combines TRBV18 with TRBJ2-3; no definite D call. The sequencing input was PBMCs. The CDR3 region has the DNA TGTGCCAGCTCACCTCCTAGCACAGATACGCAGTATTTT. Its translation: CASSPPSTDTQYF.